The 11 T cell receptor beta chains listed next were all sequenced from one sample in a study of OX40 agonist ivuxolimab in advanced cancers. Clones were sequenced by immunoSEQ multiplex PCR, and TCRdb holds only the in-frame ones, with some missing. This sample carries roughly 69,000 clones, approximately 84% of them seen once, and the ten largest clones take 7.5% to 10%. The material sequenced was CD4+ or CD8+ T cells sorted from blood, taken in a trial of the OX40 agonist ivuxolimab. These receptors were taken from an adult with an advanced solid tumor such as melanoma, head and neck, liver or kidney cancer.

V usage is TRBV7-9 and J usage is TRBJ2-7, with D perhaps matching TRBD2 (5 bases). This CDR3 is 15 amino acids long. Germline CDR1 and CDR2: SEHNR and FQNEAQ (reference sequence). V was pared by 5 bases and J by 0 bases, with 14 bases between. Here the CDR3 DNA reads TGTGCCAGCAGCCTCTTTGTTGGGAGCTCCTACGAGCAGTACTTC. This sequence encodes CASSLFVGSSYEQYF.

Concerning this clone itself: Different DNA sequences within this sample yield the same CDR3. Here the CDR3 DNA reads TGTGCCAGCAGCTTTGGACAGAAGAACACTGAAGCTTTCTTT. Its protein is CASSFGQKNTEAFF. The rearrangement joins TRBV7-9 to TRBJ1-1; perhaps TRBD1 as D (6 bases). The germline CDR1 and CDR2 sequences are SEHNR and FQNEAQ (reference sequence). CDR3 length equals 14 residues. The germline V and J ends were trimmed by 3 bases and 1 base, with 9 bases remaining between them.

The V and J genes are TRBV6-1 and TRBJ2-7; possibly TRBD2 for D (5 bases). The V and J ends lost 6 bases and 5 bases respectively, with 11 bases between them. Per the germline V gene, CDR1 is MNHNS and CDR2 is SASEGT. There are 12 residues in the CDR3. The CDR3 here is CASRDSEDEQYF. The DNA for the CDR3 is TGTGCCAGCAGGGACTCCGAGGACGAGCAGTACTTC.

The chain joins TRBV30 to TRBJ1-1, with a tentative D call TRBD1 (6 bases). The V end lost 6 bases, the J end lost 3 bases, and 11 bases lay between the germline ends. Germline CDR1 is GTSNPN and CDR2 is SVGIG (reference sequence). There are 12 residues in the CDR3. CDR3 DNA: TGTGCCTGTCAGGGGAGGGACACTGAAGCTTTCTTT. Translated, it gives CACQGRDTEAFF.

The chain recombines TRBV4-3 with TRBJ1-6; D is undetermined. The V gene's germline CDR1 is LGHNA and CDR2 YSLEER. The CDR3 consists of 17 residues. Trimming cost V 0 bases and J 2 bases, with 11 bases left between them. CDR3 coding DNA: TGCGCCAGCAGCCAAGAAGCGGGAATTGCCTATAATTCACCCCTCCACTTT. This gives the protein CASSQEAGIAYNSPLHF.

The V gene is TRBV25-1, the J gene TRBJ1-2; 10 bases agree with TRBD1. The V segment lost 3 bases and the J segment 8 bases; nucleotides outside the gene matches: 9. CDR1 is MGHDK, CDR2 SYGVNS, per germline. The CDR3 consists of 15 residues. The CDR3 DNA reads TGTGCCAGCAGTGATACCCGGACAGGGGGTTGGGGCTACACCTTC. It translates to CASSDTRTGGWGYTF.

The chain links TRBV30 to TRBJ2-7; D possibly corresponds to TRBD2 (6 bases). The V end lost 2 bases, the J end lost 9 bases, and 20 bases lay between the germline ends. The CDR3 runs to 14 residues. CDR1 is GTSNPN, CDR2 SVGIG, per germline (reference sequence). The CDR3 region has the DNA TGTGCCTGGAGTTCCGGGCGGGGCGCCCTCCGGCAGTACTTC. Amino acids: CAWSSGRGALRQYF.

This sequence joins TRBV11-3 and TRBJ2-7, with TRBD2 as a possible D gene (5 bases). Looked up from germline, CDR1 is SGHNT and CDR2 is YENEEA. There are 13 residues in the CDR3. Trimming cost V 3 bases and J 8 bases, with 14 bases left between them. CDR3 sequence: CASSFEDGGKQYF. As DNA, the CDR3 is TGTGCCAGCAGCTTTGAAGACGGAGGAAAGCAGTACTTC.

The chain joins TRBV5-4 to TRBJ2-2; TRBD1 or TRBD2 may be the D gene (5 bases each). The CDR3 is 14 amino acids. Germline V gene lookup returns CDR1 SGHNT and CDR2 YYREEE (reference sequence). Trimming took off 3 bases at V and 8 bases at J, with 14 bases between the two ends. The CDR3 loop is CASSSRDRGGELFF. The DNA of the CDR3 is TGTGCCAGCAGCTCAAGGGACCGTGGGGGGGAGCTGTTTTTT.

The CDR3 DNA follows: TGTGCCAGCAGCCAAAGAGGTCACAGGGGGGGTGGCGGCACAGATACGCAGTATTTT. It is translated as CASSQRGHRGGGGTDTQYF. The chain is built from TRBV4-2 and TRBJ2-3; tentatively, D is TRBD1 (8 bases). The length of the CDR3 is 19 residues. Trimming removed 2 bases from V and 1 base from J, with 22 bases in between. Germline CDR1 LGHNA, CDR2 YNFKEQ.

The chain has TRBV6-6 and TRBJ1-2; D gene uncertain. Germline CDR1 reads MNHNY; CDR2 reads SVGAGI (reference sequence). CDR3 length: 13 residues. Deletions cut 5 bases from V and 0 bases from J, with 7 bases between. The CDR3 DNA follows: TGTGCCAGCAGTCCGGCCTCTAACTATGGCTACACCTTC. Amino acids: CASSPASNYGYTF.